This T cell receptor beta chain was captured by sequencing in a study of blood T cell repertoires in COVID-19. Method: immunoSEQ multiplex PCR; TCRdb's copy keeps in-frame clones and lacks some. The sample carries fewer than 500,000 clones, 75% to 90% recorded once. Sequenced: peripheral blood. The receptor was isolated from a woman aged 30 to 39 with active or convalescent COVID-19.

This CDR3 is CASSGATLPNTQYF. Here the CDR3 DNA reads TGTGCCAGCAGTGGAGCGACTCTCCCGAATACGCAGTATTTT. The gene calls are TRBV6-1 and TRBJ2-3; D is undetermined. The CDR3 covers 14 residues. Trimming took off 4 bases at V and 7 bases at J, with 15 bases between the two ends. Per the germline V gene, CDR1 is MNHNS and CDR2 is SASEGT.